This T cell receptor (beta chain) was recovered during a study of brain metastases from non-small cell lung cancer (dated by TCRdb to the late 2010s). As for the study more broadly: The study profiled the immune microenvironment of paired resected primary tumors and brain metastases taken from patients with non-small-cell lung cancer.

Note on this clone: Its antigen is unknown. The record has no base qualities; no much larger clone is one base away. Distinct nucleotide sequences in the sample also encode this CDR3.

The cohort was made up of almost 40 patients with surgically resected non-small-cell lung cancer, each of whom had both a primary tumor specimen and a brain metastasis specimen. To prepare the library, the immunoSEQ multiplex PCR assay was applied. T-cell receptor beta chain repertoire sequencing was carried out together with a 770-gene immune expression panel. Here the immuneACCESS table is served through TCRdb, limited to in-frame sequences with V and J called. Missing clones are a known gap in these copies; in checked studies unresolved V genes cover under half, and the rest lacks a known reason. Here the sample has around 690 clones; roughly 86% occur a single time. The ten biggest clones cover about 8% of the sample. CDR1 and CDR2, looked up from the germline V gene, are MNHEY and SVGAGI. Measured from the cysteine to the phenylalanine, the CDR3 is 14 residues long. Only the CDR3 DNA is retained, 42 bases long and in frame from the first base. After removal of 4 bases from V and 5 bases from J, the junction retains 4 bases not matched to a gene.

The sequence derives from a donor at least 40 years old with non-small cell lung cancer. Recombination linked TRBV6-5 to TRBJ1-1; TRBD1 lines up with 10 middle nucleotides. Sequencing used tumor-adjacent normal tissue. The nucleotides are TGTGCCAGCAGTTCAGGGACAGGGGTGACTGAAGCTTTCTTT. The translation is CASSSGTGVTEAFF.